These 16 T cell receptor beta chains share one sample of origin, sequenced in a study of cytomegalovirus exposure and HLA in healthy donors. PCR amplification relied on 60 Vbeta primers (plus 13 Jbeta primers). Produced via immunoSEQ multiplex PCR; TCRdb's table is partial and in-frame only. The sample includes some 180,000 clones, about 76% of them seen just once. Sequenced sample: PBMCs. These receptor sequences come from a woman younger than 35 in good health and CMV-seropositive.

The rearrangement uses TRBV29-1 and TRBJ1-2; a weak D match, TRBD1 (6 bases). Germline CDR1 SQVTM, CDR2 ANQGSEA. This CDR3 region has 15 residues. Trimming took 5 bases from V and 8 from J, leaving 24 bases between them. In DNA, the CDR3 is TGCAGCGTTAGGGGGGGGAAAGCCACTCCAGAGGGCTACACCTTC. Protein sequence: CSVRGGKATPEGYTF.

The sample holds a few counts of this clone. The chain has TRBV6-6 and TRBJ1-1; D uncertain. Trimming left V 5 bases short and J 5 bases short, with 6 bases between. Germline V lookup: CDR1 MNHNY, CDR2 SVGAGI (reference sequence). CDR3 length: 11 residues. The CDR3 bases are TGTGCCAGCAGTGGAGGGACTGAAGCTTTCTTT. It specifies CASSGGTEAFF.

This clone was counted only a few times. V and J are TRBV10-3 and TRBJ2-1, with D tentatively TRBD1 (5 bases). The V gene lost 0 bases and the J gene lost 5 bases, with 14 bases spanning the gap. Germline loops: CDR1 ENHRY, CDR2 SYGVKD. CDR3 length: 16 residues. CDR3 residues: CAISESRTLPDNEQFF. The CDR3, as DNA: TGTGCCATCAGTGAGTCTAGGACATTACCCGACAATGAGCAGTTCTTC.

This chain joins TRBV2 and TRBJ1-2; 8 bases align to TRBD1. The J segment lost 0 bases and the V segment lost 7 bases, leaving 1 base of the junction unmatched. The CDR3 sequence is 13 residues long. The germline V gene has CDR1 SNHLY and CDR2 FYNNEI. The chain's CDR3 is CASKTGANYGYTF. CDR3 nucleotides: TGTGCCAGCAAGACAGGGGCTAACTATGGCTACACCTTC.

J is TRBJ2-3 and V is TRBV7-2; 8 bases are shared with TRBD2. V dropped 1 base and J dropped 2; count of bases not matched to a gene: 2. Per the germline V gene, CDR1 is SGHTA and CDR2 is FQGNSA. CDR3 length: 15 residues. The CDR3 region has the DNA TGTGCCAGCAGCTTAGACGGGGGGGACACAGATACGCAGTATTTT. It yields the protein CASSLDGGDTDTQYF.

The chain joins TRBV4-1 to TRBJ1-2, with D maybe TRBD1 (6 bases). V was trimmed by 3 bases and J by 8 bases, leaving 16 bases between them. Per the germline V gene, CDR1 is MGHRA and CDR2 is YSYEKL. CDR3 size: 14 residues. The DNA of the CDR3 is TGCGCCAGCAGCCATCTGACAGGAACCGGCGGCTACACCTTC. Its translation: CASSHLTGTGGYTF.

This chain links TRBV15 with TRBJ1-1; 7 nucleotides align to TRBD1. The CDR3 contains 17 residues. Germline lookup yields CDR1 LNHNV and CDR2 YYDKDF (reference sequence). Losses at the gene ends were 5 bases for V and 1 base for J; bases not matched to a gene: 13. CDR3 nucleotide sequence: TGTGCCACCAGCCCTTCGACGGACAGGCCTTGGAACACTGAAGCTTTCTTT. Residues: CATSPSTDRPWNTEAFF.

CDR3 residues: CASSLGQKKNIQYF. The DNA of the CDR3 is TGTGCCAGCAGCCTCGGACAGAAGAAAAACATTCAGTACTTC. This chain uses TRBV5-8 with TRBJ2-4, with D possibly matching TRBD1 (6 bases). The germline V gene has CDR1 SGHTS and CDR2 YDEGEE. Trimming removed 4 bases from V and 4 bases from J, with 12 bases in between. CDR3 length: 14 residues.

The genes are TRBV2 and TRBJ2-7; the match to TRBD1 covers 7 bases. V dropped 9 bases and J dropped 0; count of bases not matched to a gene: 8. Germline V lookup: CDR1 SNHLY, CDR2 FYNNEI. This CDR3 is built from 14 residues. Here the CDR3 DNA reads TGTGCCAGTAACCGGGACAGAGCCTCCTACGAGCAGTACTTC. Translated: CASNRDRASYEQYF.

The chain is built from TRBV12-5 and TRBJ2-7, with 8 nucleotides matching TRBD1. The V segment lost 5 bases and the J segment 4 bases; nucleotides outside the gene matches: 7. Germline V lookup: CDR1 LGHNT, CDR2 FRNRAP. There are 14 residues in the CDR3. The CDR3 spells CASGPNRQGYEQYF. As DNA, the CDR3 is TGTGCTAGTGGTCCGAACCGACAGGGGTACGAGCAGTACTTC. Supplemented by reference TRBV12-5 and TRBJ2-7, the full variable domain reads DARVTQTPRHKVTEMGQEVTMRCQPILGHNTVFWYRQTMMQGLELLAYFRNRAPLDDSGMPKDRFSAEMPDATLATLKIQPSEPRDSAVYFCASGPNRQGYEQYFGPGTRLTVT.

This clone has a single count. The gene calls are TRBV27 and TRBJ2-2; 9 nucleotides agree with TRBD1. This CDR3 comprises 17 residues. The junction had 9 bases not matched to a gene; V was cut back by 1 base and J by 6 bases. Germline values: CDR1 MNHEY, CDR2 SMNVEV (reference sequence). The CDR3 region is CASSLYWDRVSAGELFF. The CDR3 DNA sequence: TGTGCCAGCAGTTTATATTGGGACAGGGTTTCGGCCGGGGAGCTGTTTTTT.

In its sample, this clone was seen once. The rearrangement joins TRBV4-1 to TRBJ2-1, with 9 positions matching TRBD1. From germline, CDR1 is MGHRA and CDR2 YSYEKL. V gave up 1 base and J gave up 7 bases; unmatched junction bases: 5. The CDR3 contains 15 residues. This chain's CDR3 is CASSQVDRGGNEQFF. CDR3 nucleotide sequence: TGCGCCAGCAGCCAAGTGGACAGGGGAGGGAATGAGCAGTTCTTC.

A note on this clone: Germline and junction disagree at one end, which may indicate a read error. The genes are TRBV5-1 and TRBJ2-1; 12 bases fit TRBD2. From germline, CDR1 is SGHRS and CDR2 YFSETQ. This CDR3 spans 14 amino acids. This CDR3 is CVSSLTSGGNEQFF. CDR3 sequence (DNA): TGCGTCAGCAGCTTAACTAGCGGGGGGAATGAGCAGTTCTTC.

This clone was detected a few times. The chain joins TRBV5-6 to TRBJ2-1, with 9 bases fitting TRBD1. Germline lookup yields CDR1 SGHDT and CDR2 YYEEEE. There are 16 residues in the CDR3. The V segment lost 0 bases and the J segment 6 bases; nucleotides outside the gene matches: 7. CDR3 nucleotide sequence: TGTGCCAGCAGCTTGGTATGGACAGGGGTCGGCAATGAGCAGTTCTTC. This gives the protein CASSLVWTGVGNEQFF.

The chain recombines TRBV18 with TRBJ1-1; 8 bases fit TRBD1. The CDR3 spans 14 residues. Germline values: CDR1 KGHSH, CDR2 LQKENI. The junction had 3 bases not matched to a gene; V was cut back by 4 bases and J by 2 bases. CDR3 amino acids: CASSQDRANTEAFF. For the CDR3, the DNA is TGTGCCAGCTCACAGGACAGGGCAAACACTGAAGCTTTCTTT.

The chain carries TRBV18 and TRBJ2-7; D is perhaps TRBD1 (5 bases). The CDR3 has 12 amino acids. From germline, CDR1 is KGHSH and CDR2 LQKENI. Trimming removed 2 bases at V and 7 bases at J, with 9 bases between. The CDR3, as DNA: TGTGCCAGCTCACCAGGACAAGAAGAGCAGTACTTC. Residues: CASSPGQEEQYF.